This T cell receptor (beta chain) was found in a study of blood T cell repertoires in COVID-19. The repertoire was sequenced with immunoSEQ multiplex PCR; TCRdb's copy has only in-frame clones and lacks some. The table includes 100,000 to 130,000 clones, about four fifths detected once. The clonotype was recovered from a human donor in a cohort sampled during active COVID-19. The sequenced sample was peripheral blood.

The CDR3 reads CASSLGGTMAGELFF. Written as DNA, the CDR3 is TGTGCCAGCAGCTTAGGCGGGACTATGGCCGGGGAGCTGTTTTTT. This chain uses TRBV7-2 with TRBJ2-2; TRBD2 matches 7 bases. Unmatched junction bases numbered 5, after V lost 1 base and J lost 6 bases. The CDR3 covers 15 residues. CDR1 SGHTA and CDR2 FQGNSA come from the germline V gene.